The clone carrying this T cell receptor beta chain was counted at least ten times. These data belong to a study of T-cell reconstitution after alpha-beta-depleted transplantation in children. The TCRbeta library incorporated unique molecular identifiers. TCRdb independently ran MiXCR on the PCR reads; one entry per CDR3 protein. The sample has roughly 300,000 distinct CDR3 sequences; around 10% are singletons. The origin of this receptor is a male patient between 2 and 15 years old who had a stem cell transplant for chronic granulomatous disease, so the T cells may come from the graft donor. The material sequenced was peripheral blood, taken 180 days after TCRalphabeta/CD19-depleted stem cell transplant.

CDR3 residues: CASSPGTGTYEQYF. CDR3 coding DNA: TGTGCCAGCAGCCCCGGCACAGGGACCTACGAGCAGTACTTC. The chain combines TRBV18 with TRBJ2-7, with a possible D match to TRBD1 (6 bases). Germline V gene data show CDR1 as KGHSH and CDR2 as LQKENI. The V and J ends lost 8 bases and 2 bases respectively, with 16 bases between them. This CDR3 contains 14 residues.